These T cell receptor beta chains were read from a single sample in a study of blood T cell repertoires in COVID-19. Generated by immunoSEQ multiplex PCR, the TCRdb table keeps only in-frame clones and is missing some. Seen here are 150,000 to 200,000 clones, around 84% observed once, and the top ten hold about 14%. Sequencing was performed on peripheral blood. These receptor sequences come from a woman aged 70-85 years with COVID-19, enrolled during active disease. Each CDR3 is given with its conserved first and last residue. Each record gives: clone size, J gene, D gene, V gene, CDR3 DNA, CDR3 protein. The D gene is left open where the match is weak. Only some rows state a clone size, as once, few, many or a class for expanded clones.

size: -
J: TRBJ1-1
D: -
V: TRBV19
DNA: TGTGCCAGTACCCAGAACACTGAAGCTTTCTTT
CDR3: CASTQNTEAFF

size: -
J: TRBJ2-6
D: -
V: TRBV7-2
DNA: TGTGCCAGCAACCCTGGGCCTTCAAGGGCCAACGTCCTGACTTTC
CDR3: CASNPGPSRANVLTF

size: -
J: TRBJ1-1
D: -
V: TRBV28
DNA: TGTGCCAGCAGTACACCGAGACAGGTCCACAAAGCTTTCTTT
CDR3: CASSTPRQVHKAFF

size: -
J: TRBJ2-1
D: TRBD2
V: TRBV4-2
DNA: TGTGCCAGCAGCCAAGAACAGGGACTAGCCCTCACTGAGCAGTTCTTC
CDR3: CASSQEQGLALTEQFF

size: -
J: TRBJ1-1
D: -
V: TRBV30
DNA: TGTGCCTGGACTGTCCCCTTTCAGGGAGGCACTGAAGCTTTCTTT
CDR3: CAWTVPFQGGTEAFF

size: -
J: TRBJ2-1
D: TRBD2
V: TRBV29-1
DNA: TGCAGCGTTCGGGGACTAGCGGGACCTGAGCAGTTCTTC
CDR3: CSVRGLAGPEQFF

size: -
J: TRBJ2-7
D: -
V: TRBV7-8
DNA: TGTGCCAGCAGCTTAGTCCGGGGGAGCTCCTACGAGCAGTACTTC
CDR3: CASSLVRGSSYEQYF

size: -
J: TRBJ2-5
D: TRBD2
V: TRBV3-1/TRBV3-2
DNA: TGTGCCAGCGTTCGGACTAGCGGGGTGTTGTACCAAGAGACCCAGTACTTC
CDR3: CASVRTSGVLYQETQYF

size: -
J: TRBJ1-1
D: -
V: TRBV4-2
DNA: TGTGCCAGCAGCCCCCTCGGGAGGGGGGGGGCGAACACTGAAGCTTTCTTT
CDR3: CASSPLGRGGANTEAFF

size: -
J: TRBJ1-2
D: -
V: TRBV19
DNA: TGTGCCAGTATGAGGAGCGCCGGAGAGAACTATGGCTACACCTTC
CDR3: CASMRSAGENYGYTF

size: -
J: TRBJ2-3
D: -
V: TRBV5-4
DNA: TGTGCCAGCAGCCCAGGCGTGCAGGGTATAGGGGCAGATACGCAGTATTTT
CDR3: CASSPGVQGIGADTQYF

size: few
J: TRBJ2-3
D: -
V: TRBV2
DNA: TGTGCCACCGTTGGGCGGGCCACAGATACGCAGTATTTT
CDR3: CATVGRATDTQYF